The present TCR beta chain was sequenced within a study of regulatory T cells in long-lasting Graves disease. Ten or more counts support this clonotype. This CDR3 has 15 amino acids. The germline V gene has CDR1 SEHNR and CDR2 FQNEAQ (reference sequence). The J segment lost 1 base and the V segment lost 5 bases, leaving 7 bases of the junction unmatched. HTBI primers from iRepertoire and Arm-PCR of CDR3 regions yielded the TCR beta libraries. TCRdb passed the multiplex PCR reads through MiXCR, listing each CDR3 protein once. The repertoire consists of roughly 450,000 distinct CDR3 sequences, with around 21% occurring once and the leading ten covering about 7.8%. Time point meaning: persistent/refractory GD, antithyroid drugs over 5 years with positive TRAb. The TCR library used RNA extracted from PBMCs.

The chain has TRBV7-9 and TRBJ1-1; 7 bases align to TRBD1. Sequencing was performed on peripheral blood mononuclear cells (PBMCs), taken when the disease was refractory, from a patient treated with antithyroid drugs. This receptor was obtained from a female donor with Graves disease. The CDR3 bases are TGTGCCAGCAGCCCTAGGGACAGCAAGAACACTGAAGCTTTCTTT. Residues: CASSPRDSKNTEAFF.